These T cell receptor beta chains were read from a single sample in a study of blood T cell repertoires in COVID-19. The assay was immunoSEQ multiplex PCR, and TCRdb's table has in-frame clones only and misses some. Found here are roughly 80,000 clones, about 83% of them singletons; the top ten hold 13% to 15%. What was sequenced was peripheral blood. The receptors originated from an older woman with acute or convalescent COVID-19. CDR3s include the opening cysteine and the closing phenylalanine or tryptophan. The D gene is left open where the match is weak. Where a row states a size, it is once, few, many or the class of an expanded clone; other rows omit it.

D	J	V	size	CDR3	DNA
TRBD1	TRBJ2-2	TRBV9	.	CASSLPGTALNTGELFF	TGTGCCAGCAGCCTACCCGGGACAGCCCTCAACACCGGGGAGCTGTTTTTT
TRBD1	TRBJ1-3	TRBV5-1	.	CASSSGGFAGNTIYF	TGCGCCAGCAGCTCAGGGGGTTTTGCTGGAAACACCATATATTTT
.	TRBJ2-2	TRBV5-1	.	CASSLGGENTGELFF	TGCGCCAGCAGTCTCGGCGGTGAGAACACCGGGGAGCTGTTTTTT
.	TRBJ1-1	TRBV6-5	once	CASRLQPNTEAFF	TGTGCCAGCAGATTACAGCCGAACACTGAAGCTTTCTTT
TRBD2	TRBJ2-1	TRBV19	.	CASLGPGTSGRGEQFF	TGTGCCAGCCTTGGACCCGGGACTAGTGGTCGGGGGGAGCAGTTCTTC
TRBD2	TRBJ2-3	TRBV4-2	.	CASSQGRAGGRTDTQYF	TGTGCCAGCAGCCAGGGGAGGGCGGGGGGCCGCACAGATACGCAGTATTTT
TRBD2	TRBJ2-3	TRBV5-6	.	CASSLAGLVTDTQYF	TGTGCCAGCAGCTTGGCGGGACTAGTTACAGATACGCAGTATTTT
TRBD1	TRBJ1-1	TRBV3-1/TRBV3-2	.	CASSYGQAMNTEAFF	TGTGCCAGCAGCTACGGACAGGCCATGAACACTGAAGCTTTCTTT
.	TRBJ2-2	TRBV5-1	.	CASSLGQPASTGELFF	TGCGCCAGCAGCTTGGGACAGCCAGCCTCCACCGGGGAGCTGTTTTTT
TRBD1	TRBJ1-5	TRBV7-8	.	CASSQGQGSNQPQHF	TGTGCCAGCAGCCAGGGACAGGGAAGCAATCAGCCCCAGCATTTT
.	TRBJ2-2	TRBV24-1	.	CATSVADNRNTGELFF	TGTGCCACCAGTGTCGCAGACAACAGGAACACCGGGGAGCTGTTTTTT
TRBD1	TRBJ1-2	TRBV6-5	.	CASSYSAGGDYGYTF	TGTGCCAGCAGTTACTCGGCAGGGGGCGACTATGGCTACACCTTC
TRBD1	TRBJ2-5	TRBV5-1	.	CASSYNRGLGETQYF	TGCGCCAGCAGTTATAACAGGGGCCTCGGGGAGACCCAGTACTTC
.	TRBJ2-1	TRBV27	.	CASSFWGGPYNEQFF	TGTGCCAGCAGTTTTTGGGGGGGCCCCTACAATGAGCAGTTCTTC
TRBD2	TRBJ2-3	TRBV3-1/TRBV3-2	.	CASSQALAGDRTDTQYF	TGTGCCAGCAGCCAAGCACTAGCGGGAGACCGTACAGATACGCAGTATTTT
TRBD1	TRBJ2-1	TRBV6-2/TRBV6-3	once	CASSIPRGLSYNEQFF	TGTGCCAGCAGTATCCCCAGGGGGCTCTCCTACAATGAGCAGTTCTTC
.	TRBJ2-1	TRBV7-9	.	CASSLDQGYNEQFF	TGTGCCAGCAGCTTAGATCAGGGATACAATGAGCAGTTCTTC
.	TRBJ1-5	TRBV28	.	CASSLENQPQHF	TGTGCCAGCAGTCTAGAAAATCAGCCCCAGCATTTT
TRBD2	TRBJ2-1	TRBV5-1	.	CASSRGLAGADEQFF	TGCGCCAGCAGCCGGGGACTAGCGGGGGCGGATGAGCAGTTCTTC
TRBD1	TRBJ2-5	TRBV19	.	CASSGDGDRDQETQYF	TGTGCCAGTAGTGGGGACGGGGACAGGGACCAAGAGACCCAGTACTTC
TRBD1	TRBJ1-6	TRBV9	.	CASSVSGTGESPLHF	TGTGCCAGCAGCGTATCCGGGACAGGGGAATCACCCCTCCACTTT
.	TRBJ1-5	TRBV5-6	.	CASSLYISNQPQHF	TGTGCCAGCAGCTTGTATATTAGCAATCAGCCCCAGCATTTT